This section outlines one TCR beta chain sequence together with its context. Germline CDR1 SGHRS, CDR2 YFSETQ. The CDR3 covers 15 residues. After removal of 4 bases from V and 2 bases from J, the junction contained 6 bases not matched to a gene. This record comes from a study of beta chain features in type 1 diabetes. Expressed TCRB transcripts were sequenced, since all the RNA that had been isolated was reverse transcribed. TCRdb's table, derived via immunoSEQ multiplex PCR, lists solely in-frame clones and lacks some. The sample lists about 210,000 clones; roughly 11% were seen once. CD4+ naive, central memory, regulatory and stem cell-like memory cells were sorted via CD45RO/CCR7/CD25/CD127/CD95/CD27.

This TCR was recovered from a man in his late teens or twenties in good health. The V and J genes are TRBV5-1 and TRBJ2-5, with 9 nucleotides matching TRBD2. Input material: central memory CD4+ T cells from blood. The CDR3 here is CASSHSGSEQETQYF. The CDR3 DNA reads TGCGCCAGCAGCCATAGCGGGAGTGAACAAGAGACCCAGTACTTC.